This T cell receptor beta chain originates from a study of blood T cell repertoires in COVID-19 (TCRdb year 2020). Background on the whole study: Samples covering the acute and convalescent phases of COVID-19 were provided by collaborators in the United States, Italy and Spain. The dataset comprised deeply sampled blood TCRbeta repertoires from subjects exposed to, actively infected with, or recovered from COVID-19. Samples came from the ongoing ImmuneRACE study (first 160 participants) plus 1,254 subjects from 6 global collaborators. The material from the prospective study consisted of cDNA or gDNA derived from T cells, B-cell-depleted T cells, or PBMCs. A freely available public database, intended as a resource for researchers studying the immune response to SARS-CoV-2, is where the repertoires were released. Sample metadata almost always included a de-identified subject ID, COVID-19 status, age in years and sex. Where available, HLA class I and class II types were taken from metadata supplied by the sample provider and were not determined by assay-based typing.

TCRbeta CDR3 regions were amplified from genomic DNA by means of the immunoSEQ Assay, a bias-controlled multiplex PCR. Under the source paper's analysis protocol: Nucleated cell counts per sample were estimated from amplification of reference gene primers within the assay. To quantify the absolute abundance of each unique TCRbeta CDR3 rearrangement, sequence reads were collapsed and filtered. Productive Simpson clonality was computed per sample as the square root of Simpson's diversity index over productive rearrangements. What TCRdb holds here is the immuneACCESS table cut down to in-frame rearrangements. Part of the clones is not present; checked against another copy, under half of the missing clones reflect an unresolved V gene, and the others are unexplained. The DNA gave D and trimming, while V, J and clone size come from that table. This sample has about 210,000 clones in its table, and 82% of those were observed once. The top ten clones comprise more than 10% of the sample.

Whole blood was collected in K2EDTA tubes by collaborating institutions according to the institutions' own protocols. For TCRbeta analysis, collaborators shipped samples in one of three forms: frozen whole blood, isolated PBMCs, or DNA extracted from either of those sample types. In its sample, this clone was seen a few times. No antigen is known for it. Per-base quality was not reported, and no clone a single base away is much larger than it. What the authors observed across the whole study: The amount of clinical and demographic metadata varied by source and participant and was provided uncurated.

Based on the germline V gene, the CDR1 and CDR2 sequences are SGHDN and FVKESK. V drops 1 base and J drops 6 bases, leaving 15 bases in between. The CDR3 goes from the cysteine to the phenylalanine over 15 residues. CDR3 DNA only is kept here, 45 bases in frame from base 1. The V and J genes are TRBV14 and TRBJ2-5, and perhaps TRBD1 as D gene, on 5 matching bases. Sample: peripheral blood. The sequence was collected from a middle-aged woman with acute or convalescent COVID-19. At the DNA level, the sequence is TGTGCCAGCAGCCAAGGCACAGGTTGGGTGAAGACCCAGTACTTC. This codes for CASSQGTGWVKTQYF.